Detailed here is one TCR beta chain. The sample comes from a study of T cells expressing NK-cell markers. TCRdb reprocessed the 5' RACE reads and stores each CDR3 protein as one record, lacking DNA. The repertoire table contains some 460,000 distinct CDR3 sequences. Germline-derived CDR1 and CDR2 are SGHAT and FQNNGV. The CDR3 covers 16 residues. This TCR derives from a woman in her 50s in good health. Sequencing input: blood T cells: a sorted CD56 or NKG2C T cell subset, CD4+ or CD8+ T cells, or bulk PBMC T cells (not recorded which). V usage is TRBV11-2 and J usage is TRBJ2-5. The chain's CDR3 is CASSPTNRNMGETQYF.